This T cell receptor beta chain comes out of a study of blood T cells in healthy people across ages. Across the study: There was about one barcoded beta molecule captured by template switching per two T cells. The study, taken as a whole, reports: The lack of PBMC sorting stopped any conclusive naive versus antigen-experienced comparison.

The individuals who served as donors were healthy Caucasians living in Russia, aged roughly 6 to 90. A second PCR, run for roughly 7 to 11 cycles, used a sample-barcoded 5' primer plus a J-beta primer mix. Each sample yielded at least 2.5 million CDR3-containing paired-end reads. Using its own MiXCR run on the 5' RACE reads, TCRdb lists one record per CDR3 protein. The sample consists of hundreds of thousands of distinct CDR3 sequences, about 53% of them appearing once. This clonotype was seen a few times. Its target is not known. The CDR3 loop spans 16 amino acids. In germline, CDR1 is SGHRS, CDR2 YFSETQ. Trimming took 4 bases from V and 7 from J; bases not matched to a gene: 11.

This receptor was obtained from a man older than 75 in good health. The sequenced sample was blood. The chain recombines TRBV5-1 with TRBJ2-1; 10 nucleotides match TRBD2. This CDR3 is CASSTRAGGPSNEQFF. CDR3 in DNA: TGCGCCAGCAGCACTAGAGCGGGAGGGCCGAGTAATGAGCAGTTCTTC.